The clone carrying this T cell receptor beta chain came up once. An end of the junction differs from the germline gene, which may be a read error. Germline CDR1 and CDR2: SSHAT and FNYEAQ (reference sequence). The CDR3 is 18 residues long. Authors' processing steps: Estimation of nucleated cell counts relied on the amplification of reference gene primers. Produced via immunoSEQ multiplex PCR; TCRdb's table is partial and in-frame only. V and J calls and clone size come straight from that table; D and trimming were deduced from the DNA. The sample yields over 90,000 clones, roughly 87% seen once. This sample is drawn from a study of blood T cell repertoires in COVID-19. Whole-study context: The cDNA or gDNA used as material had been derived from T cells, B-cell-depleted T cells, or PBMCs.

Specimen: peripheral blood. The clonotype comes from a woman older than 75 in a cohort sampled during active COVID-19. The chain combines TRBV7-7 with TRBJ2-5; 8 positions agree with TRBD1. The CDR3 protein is CASSSRPPTTGAGETQYF. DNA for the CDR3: TGTGCTAGCAGCTCCCGACCACCTACGACAGGGGCCGGAGAGACCCAGTACTTC.